This TCR beta chain originates from a study of Ad26.COV2.S vaccination and SARS-CoV-2 variants. Specified treatment: 15 to 20 received Ad26.COV2.S at low or high dose, single or two shots; about 5 received placebo; per-sample allocation not given. The investigators took samples on day 63 after the first vaccine or placebo injection. Libraries were prepared by immunoSEQ multiplex PCR; TCRdb keeps only in-frame clonotypes and omits some of them. The profile shows 400,000 to 500,000 clones, approximately 92% of them singletons. Germline CDR1 is MNHEY and CDR2 is SMNVEV (reference sequence). V was clipped by 3 bases and J by 2 bases, with 13 bases between them. The CDR3 spans 15 residues.

V gene TRBV27 combines with J gene TRBJ1-1; a weak D match, TRBD1 (6 bases). The input for sequencing was peripheral blood, taken in a trial of Ad26.COV2.S vaccine versus placebo. The TCR was taken from a person between 18 and 65 years old who received the Ad26.COV2.S COVID-19 vaccine or a placebo. Here the CDR3 DNA reads TGTGCCAGCAGTTTGAGGGGGATCGTCAACACTGAAGCTTTCTTT. Translation gives CASSLRGIVNTEAFF.